The table lists the clone carrying this T cell receptor beta chain with a count of one. Its antigen is unidentified. Evenly divided among several immunoSEQ plates was the genomic DNA of each subset. Study processing details: Without quality scores, immunoSEQ junctional reads could not be filtered like full-length reads. The table came from immunoSEQ multiplex PCR; TCRdb's copy has only in-frame clones and leaves some out. The V and J calls and clone size were taken over from that table, and D and trimming were inferred from the DNA. The table records more than 2,000,000 clones, 93% of them present only once. Germline V CDR1 and CDR2: SEHNR, FQNEAQ (reference sequence). V lost 5 bases and J lost 2, with 10 bases in between. The CDR3 is 14 residues long. This sample stems from a study of shared clonotypes between healthy human individuals. General study findings and limits: Shared clonotypes across all four donors exceeded non-shared ones in generation probability. It was observed that 5% to 6% of naive CD4 clonotypes were shared across several donors.

The chain employs TRBV7-9 and TRBJ2-1; D call uncertain. The sequence was obtained from a man between 18 and 29 years old in good health. Some clones in this sample may be carry-over from other donors' samples. The specimen was naive CD4+ T cells from PBMCs. As for subset: CD45RA+ positively selected. The DNA for the CDR3 is TGTGCCAGCAGCCCCCGGACGGCCTACAATGAGCAGTTCTTC. This translates into CASSPRTAYNEQFF.